This entry features one T cell receptor beta chain sequence. Its antigen is not yet known. Per-nucleotide qualities are absent, and no much larger clonotype sits a single base away. The sample belongs to a study of T-cell memory formation after mild COVID-19 (dated by TCRdb to the early 2020s). For context, the study as a whole: TCR sequence clusters from the two donors were largely donor specific. Longitudinal TCRalpha and TCRbeta repertoire sequencing tracked T-cell clones expanding and contracting after mild COVID-19 in two donors. Two young, previously healthy adult volunteers made up the cohort, one male and one female.

Sequencing relied on an Illumina NovaSeq 6000. TCRalpha and TCRbeta cDNA libraries were built by 5'RACE with constant-segment primers, adding sample barcodes and unique molecular identifiers. RNA was extracted from every sample with Trizol reagent. The libraries were amplified in two PCR steps, and the second step added a second sample barcode and Illumina TruSeq adapters. Libraries were sequenced on an Illumina NovaSeq with 2 x 150 bp paired-end reads. As for how the authors treated the data: With migec v1.2.7, reads were demultiplexed and then collapsed into UMI-guided consensus sequences. Using mixcr v2.1.11, the UMI consensuses were aligned to TRA and TRB V and J templates and assembled into clonotypes. Expanded or contracted clonotypes were those called significant by both edgeR and NoisET, with noise models trained on biological replicates. For edgeR calls, a false discovery rate-adjusted p below 0.01 and a log2 fold-change threshold of 1 were applied. As an exploratory analysis of dynamics, PCA with hierarchical clustering was applied to max-normalized trajectories of the 1000 most abundant clonotypes. The CD4 or CD8 phenotype of responding clones was assigned using the separately sequenced CD4+ and CD8+ repertoires. The raw public reads went through TCRdb reprocessing: fastp at Q25, MiXCR clone calling, in-frame beta chains kept. Identical CDR3 protein sequences are pooled into one entry, listed with their most common genes and DNA. The V and J calls follow TCRdb's processing rather than the paper's. The sample table shows 250,000 to 350,000 distinct CDR3 sequences, and roughly 19% are seen once. The ten largest clones represent 21% of the sample.

Ficoll-Paque density gradient centrifugation was used to isolate PBMCs. CDR1 and CDR2 (MNHEY, SVGEGT) derive from the germline V gene. The CDR3, from cysteine to phenylalanine, totals 14 residues. The only DNA kept is the CDR3, 42 bases in frame from the first base. V trim: 5 bases; J trim: 7 bases; unmatched bases: 6. The study at large found these results: Contracting CD4+ clones were located mainly in the CM and EM memory subsets, whereas CD8+ clones were found to be enriched in EMRA. The study covered only two mild cases, and larger cohorts including severe cases with pre-infection samples were considered necessary. From day 15 to 85, contracting clones showed balanced CD4/CD8 phenotypes, whereas a second wave of clones that expanded from day 15 to 37 leaned towards CD4+. Whether the second-wave clones peaking on day 37 were SARS-CoV-2 specific was not confirmed. Some responding clones were found in pre-infection memory, which suggests that pre-existing cross-reactive memory T cells took part in the SARS-CoV-2 response.

The V gene is TRBV6-2 or TRBV6-3 and the J gene is TRBJ2-3; 10 of the junction bases match TRBD2. This receptor was identified in a man aged 18-30 years who had mild COVID-19 (a few samples of this study predate the infection). The sample titles of this study are shuffled in the database, so cell type and time point are left out; the donor was told from shared clones. Specimen: PBMCs or a T cell subset sorted from them (not recorded which). For the CDR3, the sequence is CASSPAGGPYTQYF. The nucleotide sequence is given as TGTGCCAGCAGTCCAGCGGGGGGGCCATATACGCAGTATTTT.